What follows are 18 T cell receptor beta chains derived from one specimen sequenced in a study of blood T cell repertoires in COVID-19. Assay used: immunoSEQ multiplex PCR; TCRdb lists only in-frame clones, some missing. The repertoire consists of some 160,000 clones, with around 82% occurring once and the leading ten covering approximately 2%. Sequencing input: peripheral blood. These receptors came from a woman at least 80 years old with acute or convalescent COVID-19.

The CDR3 DNA sequence: TGTGCCAGCCGCACAGGATCCAGGGGGCGGTGCGAGCAGTACTTC. As protein: CASRTGSRGRCEQYF. The genes are TRBV6-4 and TRBJ2-7; 8 nucleotides line up with TRBD1. V shed 8 bases and J 6 bases; nucleotides not matched to a gene: 15. The germline V gene has CDR1 MRHNA and CDR2 SNTAGT. The CDR3 totals 15 residues.

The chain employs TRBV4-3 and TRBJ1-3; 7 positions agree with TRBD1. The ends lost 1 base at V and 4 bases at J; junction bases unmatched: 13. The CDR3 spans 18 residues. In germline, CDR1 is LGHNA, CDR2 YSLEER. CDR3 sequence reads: CASSQGGGQGVSGNTIYF. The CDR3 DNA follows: TGCGCCAGCAGCCAAGGAGGAGGTCAGGGGGTCTCAGGAAACACCATATATTTT.

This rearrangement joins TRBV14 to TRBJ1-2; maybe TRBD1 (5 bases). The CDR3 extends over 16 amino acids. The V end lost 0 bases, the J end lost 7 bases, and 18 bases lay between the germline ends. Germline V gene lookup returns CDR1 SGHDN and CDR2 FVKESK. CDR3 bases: TGTGCCAGCAGCCAAGATCTCGGCAGGGCCCTAGTTGGCTACACCTTC. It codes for CASSQDLGRALVGYTF.

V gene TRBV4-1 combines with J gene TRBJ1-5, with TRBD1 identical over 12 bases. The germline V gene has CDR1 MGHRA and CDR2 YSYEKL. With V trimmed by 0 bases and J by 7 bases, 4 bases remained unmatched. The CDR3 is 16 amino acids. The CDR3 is CASSQEGTGGWQPQHF. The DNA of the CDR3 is TGCGCCAGCAGCCAAGAGGGGACAGGGGGCTGGCAGCCCCAGCATTTT.

The CDR3 loop reads CASSQGTGGRAFF. The CDR3 nucleotides read TGTGCCAGCAGCCAAGGGACAGGGGGTAGAGCTTTCTTT. The chain uses TRBV7-9 and TRBJ1-1; 11 nucleotides line up with TRBD1. After removal of 5 bases from V and 10 bases from J, the junction contained 6 bases not matched to a gene. Germline V gene data show CDR1 as SEHNR and CDR2 as FQNEAQ (reference sequence). This CDR3 has 13 amino acids.

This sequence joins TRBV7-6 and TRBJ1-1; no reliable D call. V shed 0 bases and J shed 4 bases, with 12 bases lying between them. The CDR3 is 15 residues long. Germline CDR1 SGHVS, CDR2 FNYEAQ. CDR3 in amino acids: CASSLAPGSGTEAFF. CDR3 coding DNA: TGTGCCAGCAGCTTAGCCCCGGGGAGCGGCACTGAAGCTTTCTTT.

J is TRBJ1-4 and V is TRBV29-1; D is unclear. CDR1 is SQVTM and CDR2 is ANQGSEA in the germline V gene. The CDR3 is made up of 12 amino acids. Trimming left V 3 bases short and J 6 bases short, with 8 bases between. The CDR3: CSVDGGDEKLFF. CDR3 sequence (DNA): TGCAGCGTTGATGGCGGCGATGAAAAACTGTTTTTT.

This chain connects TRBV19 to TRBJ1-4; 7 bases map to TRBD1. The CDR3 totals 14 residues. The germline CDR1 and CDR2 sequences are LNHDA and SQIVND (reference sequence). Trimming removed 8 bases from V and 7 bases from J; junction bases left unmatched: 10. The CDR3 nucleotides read TGTGCCAGTCAGTCGAGGGGGCCGAGTGAAAAACTGTTTTTT. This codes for CASQSRGPSEKLFF.

The CDR3 coding sequence is TGTGCCAGCGGAGACAGAACCACAGATACGCAGTATTTT. Protein: CASGDRTTDTQYF. The chain is built from TRBV6-5 and TRBJ2-3; a weak D match, TRBD1 (5 bases). Germline V lookup: CDR1 MNHEY, CDR2 SVGAGI. V was clipped by 8 bases and J by 2 bases, with 11 bases between them. This CDR3 is 13 amino acids long.

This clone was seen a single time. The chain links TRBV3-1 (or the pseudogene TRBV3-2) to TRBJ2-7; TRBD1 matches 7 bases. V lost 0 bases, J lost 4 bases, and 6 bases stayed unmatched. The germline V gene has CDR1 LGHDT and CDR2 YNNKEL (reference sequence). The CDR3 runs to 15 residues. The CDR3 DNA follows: TGTGCCAGCAGCCAAGATCCGGGACAGACATACGAGCAGTACTTC. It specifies CASSQDPGQTYEQYF.

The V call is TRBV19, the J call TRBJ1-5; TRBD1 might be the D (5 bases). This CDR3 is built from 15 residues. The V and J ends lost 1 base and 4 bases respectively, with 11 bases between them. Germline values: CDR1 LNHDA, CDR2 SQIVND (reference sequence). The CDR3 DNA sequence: TGTGCCAGTAGTATAGCGGGGGTTGGGAATCAGCCCCAGCATTTT. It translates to CASSIAGVGNQPQHF.

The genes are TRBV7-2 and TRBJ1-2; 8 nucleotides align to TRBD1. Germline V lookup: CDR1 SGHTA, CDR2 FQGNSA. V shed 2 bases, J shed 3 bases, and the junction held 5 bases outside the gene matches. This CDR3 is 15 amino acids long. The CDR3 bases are TGTGCCAGCAGCTTACAGGGGGCGAGTGACTATGGCTACACCTTC. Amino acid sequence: CASSLQGASDYGYTF.

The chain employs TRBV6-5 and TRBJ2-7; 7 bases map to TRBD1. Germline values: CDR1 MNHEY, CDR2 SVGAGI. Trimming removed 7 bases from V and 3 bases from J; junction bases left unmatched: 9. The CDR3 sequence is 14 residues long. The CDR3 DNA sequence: TGTGCCAGCACCGAAGGGGGCAGATTCTACGAGCAGTACTTC. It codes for CASTEGGRFYEQYF.

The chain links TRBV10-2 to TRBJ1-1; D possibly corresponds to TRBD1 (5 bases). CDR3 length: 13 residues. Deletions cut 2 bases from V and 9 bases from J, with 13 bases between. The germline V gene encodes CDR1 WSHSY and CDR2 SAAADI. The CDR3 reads CASSENRQGKAFF. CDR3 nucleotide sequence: TGCGCCAGCAGTGAGAATCGGCAGGGTAAAGCTTTCTTT.

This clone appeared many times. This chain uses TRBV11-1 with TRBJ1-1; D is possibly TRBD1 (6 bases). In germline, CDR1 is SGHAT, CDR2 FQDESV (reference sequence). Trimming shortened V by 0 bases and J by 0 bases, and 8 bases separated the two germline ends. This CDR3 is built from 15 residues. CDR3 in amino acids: CASSLAGGLNTEAFF. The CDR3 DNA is TGTGCCAGCAGCTTAGCTGGGGGCCTGAACACTGAAGCTTTCTTT. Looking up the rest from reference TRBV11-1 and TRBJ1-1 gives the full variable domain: EAEVAQSPRYKITEKSQAVAFWCDPISGHATLYWYRQILGQGPELLVQFQDESVVDDSQLPKDRFSAERLKGVDSTLKIQPAELGDSAMYLCASSLAGGLNTEAFFGQGTRLTVV.

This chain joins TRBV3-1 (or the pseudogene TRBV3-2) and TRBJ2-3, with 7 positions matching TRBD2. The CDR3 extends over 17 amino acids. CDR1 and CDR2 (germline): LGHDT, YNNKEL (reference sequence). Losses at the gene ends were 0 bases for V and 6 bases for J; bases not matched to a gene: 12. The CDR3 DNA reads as TGTGCCAGCAGCCAAGAGTTCGGTCTAGCGGCTCGGGATACGCAGTATTTT. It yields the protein CASSQEFGLAARDTQYF.

CDR3 sequence (DNA): TGTGCCAGCAGCTTACTAGCGGGGGCCGGCAGGGATACGCAGTATTTT. It is translated as CASSLLAGAGRDTQYF. The rearrangement joins TRBV11-1 to TRBJ2-3, with 10 positions matching TRBD2. There are 16 residues in the CDR3. Losses at the gene ends were 2 bases for V and 6 bases for J; bases not matched to a gene: 8. Germline V CDR1 and CDR2: SGHAT, FQDESV (reference sequence).

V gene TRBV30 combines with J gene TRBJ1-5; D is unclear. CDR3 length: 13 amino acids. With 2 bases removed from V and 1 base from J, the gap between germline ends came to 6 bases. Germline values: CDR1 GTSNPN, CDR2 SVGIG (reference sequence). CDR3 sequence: CAWSRRSNQPQHF. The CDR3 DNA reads TGTGCCTGGAGTCGCCGGAGCAATCAGCCCCAGCATTTT.